The 16 T cell receptor beta chains below were found in one sample sequenced in a study of shared clonotypes between healthy human individuals. TCRdb's copy holds only in-frame clones and misses some; the assay was immunoSEQ multiplex PCR. Of some 2,500,000 clones listed, roughly 90% were seen once; the top ten hold approximately 0.39%. The sequenced sample was naive CD4+ T cells from PBMCs. Sample subset: CD45RA+ positively selected. Receptor source: a man younger than 35 in good health. Some clones in this sample may be carry-over from other donors' samples.

The V gene is TRBV2, the J gene TRBJ1-5; 7 nucleotides align to TRBD1. The V segment lost 2 bases and the J segment 6 bases; nucleotides outside the gene matches: 7. The CDR3 spans 15 residues. Germline values: CDR1 SNHLY, CDR2 FYNNEI. The CDR3 coding sequence is TGTGCCAGCAGTGAAAGCAAGGGGGCGAGTCAGCCCCAGCATTTT. Protein sequence: CASSESKGASQPQHF.

This clone was seen a handful of times. This CDR3 reads CASSRPGIGETQYF. In DNA, the CDR3 is TGTGCCAGCAGCCGACCAGGGATTGGGGAGACCCAGTACTTC. V gene TRBV14 combines with J gene TRBJ2-5, with D possibly being TRBD1 (5 bases). CDR1 is SGHDN, CDR2 FVKESK, per germline. Trimming cost V 4 bases and J 5 bases, with 14 bases left between them. The CDR3 consists of 14 residues.

This chain uses TRBV7-2 with TRBJ1-5; D is possibly TRBD1 (5 bases). The CDR3 consists of 16 residues. V was clipped by 5 bases and J by 2 bases, with 16 bases between them. Per germline, CDR1 SGHTA and CDR2 FQGNSA. Written as DNA, the CDR3 is TGTGCCAGCAGCAAAGAGGGGACCGGGGGCAATCAGCCCCAGCATTTT. The encoded protein is CASSKEGTGGNQPQHF.

The V call is TRBV11-2, the J call TRBJ1-2; 8 positions match TRBD1. J gave up 2 bases and V 2 bases, and 7 bases lay outside the gene matches. The CDR3 length is 16 residues. CDR1 and CDR2 from the germline V gene are SGHAT and FQNNGV. CDR3: CASSLTLRGLNYGYTF. DNA for the CDR3: TGTGCCAGCAGCTTAACCCTCAGGGGGCTAAACTATGGCTACACCTTC.

The chain couples TRBV19 to TRBJ1-5, with D perhaps matching TRBD1 (5 bases). The CDR3 loop spans 18 amino acids. The V end lost 4 bases, the J end lost 0 bases, and 19 bases lay between the germline ends. Germline CDR1 is LNHDA and CDR2 is SQIVND (reference sequence). The CDR3 sequence: CASSRTGTSPYSNQPQHF. CDR3 in DNA: TGTGCCAGTAGTAGAACCGGGACCTCCCCCTATAGCAATCAGCCCCAGCATTTT.

V is TRBV25-1 and J is TRBJ2-6; D is perhaps TRBD2 (5 bases). The CDR3 totals 16 residues. V was cut by 4 bases and J by 3 bases, with 13 bases left in between. CDR1 and CDR2 from the germline V gene are MGHDK and SYGVNS. The CDR3 loop is CASSGFEGYGANVLTF. Written as DNA, the CDR3 is TGTGCCAGCAGTGGTTTTGAGGGCTATGGGGCCAACGTCCTGACTTTC.

The rearrangement joins TRBV11-2 to TRBJ2-2; D unclear. CDR1 is SGHAT and CDR2 is FQNNGV in the germline V gene. This CDR3 is built from 13 residues. With 6 bases removed from V and 4 bases from J, the gap between germline ends came to 9 bases. The CDR3, as DNA: TGTGCCAGCAGACGAGACCGCACCGGGGAGCTGTTTTTT. Translation gives CASRRDRTGELFF.

This clone was counted once. V and J are TRBV28 and TRBJ2-7, with D tentatively TRBD1 or TRBD2 (5 bases each). V was pared by 10 bases and J by 1 base, with 14 bases between. The CDR3 covers 13 residues. In germline, CDR1 is MDHEN, CDR2 SYDVKM. The chain's CDR3 is CATLGDVSYEQYF. The CDR3 nucleotides are TGTGCCACCCTCGGGGACGTTTCCTACGAGCAGTACTTC.

The gene calls are TRBV5-1 and TRBJ2-1; tentative D call: TRBD2 (6 bases). Germline CDR1 and CDR2: SGHRS and YFSETQ. V lost 0 bases and J lost 6, with 13 bases in between. CDR3 size: 15 residues. CDR3 residues: CASSLEGLSVNEQFF. The CDR3 DNA follows: TGCGCCAGCAGCTTGGAGGGACTGTCGGTCAATGAGCAGTTCTTC.

For this clone: A read error may explain this, as a much larger clone is one base away. The V gene is TRBV7-2, the J gene TRBJ1-1, with D tentatively TRBD1 (5 bases). Germline CDR1 and CDR2: SGHTA and FQGNSA. The CDR3 is 13 amino acids. Trimming pared 5 bases from V and 1 base from J, leaving 8 bases between. CDR3: CASSEDRNTEAFF. CDR3 nucleotide sequence: TGTGCCAGCAGCGAAGACAGGAACACTGAAGCTTTCTTT.

The V call is TRBV5-6, the J call TRBJ2-1; no clear D gene. This CDR3 spans 14 amino acids. The V end lost 0 bases, the J end lost 5 bases, and 9 bases lay between the germline ends. The germline CDR1 and CDR2 sequences are SGHDT and YYEEEE. For the CDR3, the DNA is TGTGCCAGCAGCTTGGGTGGGCTCGACAATGAGCAGTTCTTC. Translated, it gives CASSLGGLDNEQFF.

The V and J genes are TRBV28 and TRBJ1-1; D ambiguous. The CDR3 is made up of 13 amino acids. Trimming pared 9 bases from V and 1 base from J, leaving 12 bases between. Germline-derived CDR1 and CDR2 are MDHEN and SYDVKM. CDR3 sequence (DNA): TGTGCCAGGGGGTTGAGATGGAACACTGAAGCTTTCTTT. Translating gives CARGLRWNTEAFF.

In DNA, the CDR3 is TGCGCCAGCAGAGGGACAGGGAGTTTCGGCACCGGGGAGCTGTTTTTT. It encodes CASRGTGSFGTGELFF. The chain is built from TRBV5-1 and TRBJ2-2; 9 nucleotides align to TRBD1. Germline CDR1 SGHRS, CDR2 YFSETQ. This CDR3 spans 16 amino acids. Unmatched junction bases numbered 9, after V lost 5 bases and J lost 4 bases. The whole variable domain, remainder taken from reference TRBV5-1 and TRBJ2-2, is KAGVTQTPRYLIKTRGQQVTLSCSPISGHRSVSWYQQTPGQGLQFLFEYFSETQRNKGNFPGRFSGRQFSNSRSEMNVSTLELGDSALYLCASRGTGSFGTGELFFGEGSRLTVL.

The V and J genes are TRBV5-1 and TRBJ2-5, with 9 nucleotides matching TRBD1. Germline CDR1 SGHRS, CDR2 YFSETQ. The CDR3 runs 15 residues. V lost 3 bases, J lost 5 bases, and 8 bases stayed unmatched. DNA for the CDR3: TGCGCCAGCAGCTCGGGGACAGGGCCGGGGGAGACCCAGTACTTC. Its translation is CASSSGTGPGETQYF.

In this sample, this clone turned up once. The CDR3 DNA reads TGTGCCAGCAGCCGATCCGGGACAGCTGGGGCCAACGTCCTGACTTTC. Its protein product is CASSRSGTAGANVLTF. The rearrangement uses TRBV7-6 and TRBJ2-6; 7 bases are shared with TRBD1. Per germline, CDR1 SGHVS and CDR2 FNYEAQ. V shed 5 bases, J shed 2 bases, and the junction held 6 bases outside the gene matches. The CDR3 length is 16 residues.

The chain uses TRBV5-5 and TRBJ1-2; the match to TRBD1 covers 11 bases. Germline CDR1 is SGHKS and CDR2 is YYEKEE (reference sequence). This CDR3 comprises 15 residues. V was pared by 4 bases and J by 3 bases, with 5 bases of the junction left unmatched. The CDR3 loop reads CASSRGQGADYGYTF. The CDR3 DNA is TGTGCCAGCAGCCGAGGACAGGGGGCGGACTATGGCTACACCTTC.